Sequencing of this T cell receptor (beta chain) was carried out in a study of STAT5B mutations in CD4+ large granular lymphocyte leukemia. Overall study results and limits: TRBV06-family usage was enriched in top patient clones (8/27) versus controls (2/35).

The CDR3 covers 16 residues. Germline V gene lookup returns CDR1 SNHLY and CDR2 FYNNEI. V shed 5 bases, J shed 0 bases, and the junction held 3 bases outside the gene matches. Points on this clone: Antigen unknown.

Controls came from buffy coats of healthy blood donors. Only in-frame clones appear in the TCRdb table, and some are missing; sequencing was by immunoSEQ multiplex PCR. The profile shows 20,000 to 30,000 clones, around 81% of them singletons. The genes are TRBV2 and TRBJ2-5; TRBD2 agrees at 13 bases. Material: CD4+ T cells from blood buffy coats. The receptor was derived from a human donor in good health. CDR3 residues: CASSPLAGGYQETQYF. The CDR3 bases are TGTGCCAGCAGTCCACTAGCGGGAGGGTACCAAGAGACCCAGTACTTC.